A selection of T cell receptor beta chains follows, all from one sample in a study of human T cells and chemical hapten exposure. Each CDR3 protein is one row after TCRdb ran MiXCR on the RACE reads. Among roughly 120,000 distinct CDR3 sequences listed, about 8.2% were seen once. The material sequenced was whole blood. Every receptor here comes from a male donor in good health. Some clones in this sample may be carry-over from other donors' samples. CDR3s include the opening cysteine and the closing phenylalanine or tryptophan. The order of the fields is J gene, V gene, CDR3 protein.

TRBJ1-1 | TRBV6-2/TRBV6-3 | CASSAGGRLIWAFF
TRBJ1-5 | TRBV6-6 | CASSYHLGTGNQPQHF
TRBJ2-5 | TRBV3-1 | CASSQGGQGRETQYF
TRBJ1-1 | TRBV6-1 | CASSEQRTMNTEASF
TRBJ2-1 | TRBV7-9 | CASSLPRGEQFF
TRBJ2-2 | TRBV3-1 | CASSQAREGELFF
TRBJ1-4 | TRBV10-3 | CAISESMGLQEKLFF
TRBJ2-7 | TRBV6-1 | CASTRPLHYEQYF
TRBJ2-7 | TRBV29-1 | CSGILGTTYEQYF
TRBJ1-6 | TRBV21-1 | CASSDRDRAQENSPLHF
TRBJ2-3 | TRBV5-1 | CASSLDARRSDTQYF
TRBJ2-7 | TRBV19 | CASSLGSSAPYEQYF
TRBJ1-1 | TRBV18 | CASSPPSRDNAFF
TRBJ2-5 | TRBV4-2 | CASSHLPLAGGGKETQYF
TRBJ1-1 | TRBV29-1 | CSVEVRRQDTEAFF
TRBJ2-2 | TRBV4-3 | CASSPDWGGTPTGELFF
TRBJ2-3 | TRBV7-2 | CASSLALGDTQYF
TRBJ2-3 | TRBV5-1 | CASSLEQRRTDTQYF